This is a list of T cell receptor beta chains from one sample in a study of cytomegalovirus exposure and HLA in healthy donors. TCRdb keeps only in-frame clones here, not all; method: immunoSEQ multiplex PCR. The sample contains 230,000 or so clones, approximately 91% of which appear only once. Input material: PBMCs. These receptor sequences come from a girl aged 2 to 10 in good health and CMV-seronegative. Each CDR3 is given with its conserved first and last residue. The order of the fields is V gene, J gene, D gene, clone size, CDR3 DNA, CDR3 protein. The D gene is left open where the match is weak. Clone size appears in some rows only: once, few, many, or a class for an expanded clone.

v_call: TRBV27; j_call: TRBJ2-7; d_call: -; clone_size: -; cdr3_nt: TGTGCCAGCGGTTTTATAGGGCCGAGCGGGTGGTCGGGTTACGAGCAGTACTTC; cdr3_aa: CASGFIGPSGWSGYEQYF
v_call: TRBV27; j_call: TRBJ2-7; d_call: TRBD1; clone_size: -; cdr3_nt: TGTGCCAGCAGTTCCCGGGACAGGGTCCACGAGCAGTACTTC; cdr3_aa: CASSSRDRVHEQYF
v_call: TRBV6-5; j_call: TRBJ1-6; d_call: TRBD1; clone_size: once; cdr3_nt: TGTGCCAGCAGTTCAACAGGGGATTCACCCCTCCACTTT; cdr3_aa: CASSSTGDSPLHF
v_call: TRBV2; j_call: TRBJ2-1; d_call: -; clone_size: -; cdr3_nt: TGTGCCAGCAGGGCAACCGGACTACGATCCAATGAGCAGTTCTTC; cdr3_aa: CASRATGLRSNEQFF
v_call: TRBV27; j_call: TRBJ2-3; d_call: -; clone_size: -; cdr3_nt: TGTGCCAGCAGTTTCGGTCAACGGGATACGCAGTATTTT; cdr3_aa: CASSFGQRDTQYF
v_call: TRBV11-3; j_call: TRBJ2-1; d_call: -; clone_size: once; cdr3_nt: TGTGCCAGCAGCCCAAGCAGTCAGGGGGGTTCTTACAATGAGCAGTTCTTC; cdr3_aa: CASSPSSQGGSYNEQFF
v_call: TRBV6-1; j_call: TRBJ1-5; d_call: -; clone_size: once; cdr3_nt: TGTGCCAGCAGTTTTTCCGGAGGTCAGCCCCAGCATTTT; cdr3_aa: CASSFSGGQPQHF
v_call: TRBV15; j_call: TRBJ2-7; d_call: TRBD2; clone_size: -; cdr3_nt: TGTGCCACCAGCAGCGCCGGGTGGGAGGGCCTCGAGCAGTACTTC; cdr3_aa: CATSSAGWEGLEQYF
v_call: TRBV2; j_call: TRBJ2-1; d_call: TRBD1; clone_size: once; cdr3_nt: TGTGCATTAACCGGGACAGGAAACAATGAGCAGTTCTTC; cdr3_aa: CALTGTGNNEQFF
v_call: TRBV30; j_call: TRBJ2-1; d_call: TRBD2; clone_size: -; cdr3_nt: TGTGCCTGGGATCAGGGAGGGAATGAGCAGTTCTTC; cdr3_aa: CAWDQGGNEQFF
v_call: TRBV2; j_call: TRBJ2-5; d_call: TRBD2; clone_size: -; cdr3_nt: TGTGCCAGCATAGCGGGAGACGATACGACCCAGTACTTC; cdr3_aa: CASIAGDDTTQYF
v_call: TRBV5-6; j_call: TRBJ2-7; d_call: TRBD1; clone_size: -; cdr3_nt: TGTGCCAGCAGCTTGGGACAGGGGAGTTCCTACGAGCAGTACTTC; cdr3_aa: CASSLGQGSSYEQYF
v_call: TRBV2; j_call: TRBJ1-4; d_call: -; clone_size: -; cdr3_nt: TGTGCCAGCAGGGAGGGGTTAGGTGAAAAACTGTTTTTT; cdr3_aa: CASREGLGEKLFF
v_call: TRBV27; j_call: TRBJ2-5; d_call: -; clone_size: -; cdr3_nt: TGTGCCAGCAGTTTATACCGCGGGGAGACCCAGTACTTC; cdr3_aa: CASSLYRGETQYF
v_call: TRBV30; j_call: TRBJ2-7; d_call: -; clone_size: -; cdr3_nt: TGTGCCTGGAGTTTGGGACACAACTCCTACGAGCAGTACTTC; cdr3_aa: CAWSLGHNSYEQYF
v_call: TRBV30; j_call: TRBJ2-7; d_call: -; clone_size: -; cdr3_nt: TGTGCCTGGTCGAGGGCACCTCACTACGAGCAGTACTTC; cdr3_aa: CAWSRAPHYEQYF
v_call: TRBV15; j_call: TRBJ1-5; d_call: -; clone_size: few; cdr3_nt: TGTGCCACCAGCAGAGAAGCGTATAGCAATCAGCCCCAGCATTTT; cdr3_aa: CATSREAYSNQPQHF
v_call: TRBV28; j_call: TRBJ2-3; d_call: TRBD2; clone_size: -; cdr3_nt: TGTGCCAGCAGTTTAGTTGGGGGGGGTCAAGATACGCAGTATTTT; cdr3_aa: CASSLVGGGQDTQYF
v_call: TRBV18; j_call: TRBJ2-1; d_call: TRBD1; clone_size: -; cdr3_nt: TGTGCCAGCTTGGAATTGGGACAGGGATATAACAATGAGCAGTTCTTC; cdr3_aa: CASLELGQGYNNEQFF
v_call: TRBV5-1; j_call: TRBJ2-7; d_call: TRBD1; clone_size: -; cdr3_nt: TGCGCCAGCAGCCTCGAAGGGACAGGGGGTTACGAGCAGTACTTC; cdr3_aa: CASSLEGTGGYEQYF
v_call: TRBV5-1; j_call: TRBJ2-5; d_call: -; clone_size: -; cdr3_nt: TGCGCCAGCAGCTTGGAGGGGGTCCAAGAGACCCAGTACTTC; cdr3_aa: CASSLEGVQETQYF
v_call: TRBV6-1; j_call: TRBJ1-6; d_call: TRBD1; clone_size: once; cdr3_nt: TGTGCCAGCAGTGAAAACAGGGGGGTTTATAATTCACCCCTCCACTTT; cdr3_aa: CASSENRGVYNSPLHF
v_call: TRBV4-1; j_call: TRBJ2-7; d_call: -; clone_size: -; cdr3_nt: TGCGCCAGCAGCGGTACTAGGGCCTACGAGCAGTACTTC; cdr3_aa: CASSGTRAYEQYF
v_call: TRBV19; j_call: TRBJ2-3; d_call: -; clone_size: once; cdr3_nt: TGTGCCAGTAGTGAGGAAATGGCAGATACGCAGTATTTT; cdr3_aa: CASSEEMADTQYF
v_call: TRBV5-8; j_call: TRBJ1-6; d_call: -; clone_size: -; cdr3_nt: TGTGCCAGCAGCTTGGGACAGACCTCCTATAATTCACCCCTCCACTTT; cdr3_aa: CASSLGQTSYNSPLHF
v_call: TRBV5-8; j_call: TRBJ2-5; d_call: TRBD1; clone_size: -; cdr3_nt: TGTGCCAGCAGATTCTCCCAGACAGGGGGGGGAGAGACCCAGTACTTC; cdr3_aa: CASRFSQTGGGETQYF
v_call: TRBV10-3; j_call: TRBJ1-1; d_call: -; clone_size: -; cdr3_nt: TGTGCCATCAGTCGTCAATCCCCCCCAGAGGGAGCTAAAATCAAAGGGAACACTGAAGCTTTCTTT; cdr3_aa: CAISRQSPPEGAKIKGNTEAFF
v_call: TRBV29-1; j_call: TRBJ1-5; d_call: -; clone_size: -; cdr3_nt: TGCAGCGTTGGAGGCGGCAATCAGCCCCAGCATTTT; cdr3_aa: CSVGGGNQPQHF
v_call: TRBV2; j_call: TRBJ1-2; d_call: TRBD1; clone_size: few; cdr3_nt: TGTGCCAGCAACCCAGGGGGACCCATCTATGGCTACACCTTC; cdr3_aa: CASNPGGPIYGYTF
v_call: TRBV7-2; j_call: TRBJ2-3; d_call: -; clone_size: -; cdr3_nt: TGTGCCAGCAGCTTGACCCCCCAGCAGGGAATGGATTTT; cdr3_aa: CASSLTPQQGMDF
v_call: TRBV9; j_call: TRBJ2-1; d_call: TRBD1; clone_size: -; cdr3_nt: TGTGCCAGCAGCGTAGCTCGAAGGACAGGGGCGTACAATGAGCAGTTCTTC; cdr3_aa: CASSVARRTGAYNEQFF
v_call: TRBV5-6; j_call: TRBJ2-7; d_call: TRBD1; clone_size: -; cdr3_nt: TGTGCCAGCAGCCTGACAGGGGTCTACGAGCAGTACTTC; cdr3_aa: CASSLTGVYEQYF
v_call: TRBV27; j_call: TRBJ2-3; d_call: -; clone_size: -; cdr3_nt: TGTGCCAGCAGCCTTGCGGGCCCGGACAGATCAGATACGCAGTATTTT; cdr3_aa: CASSLAGPDRSDTQYF
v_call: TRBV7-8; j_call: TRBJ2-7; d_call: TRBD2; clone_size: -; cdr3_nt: TGTGCCAGCAGTTTTACGGGAGCTGGGACTAGCGGACCCTACGAGCAGTACTTC; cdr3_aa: CASSFTGAGTSGPYEQYF
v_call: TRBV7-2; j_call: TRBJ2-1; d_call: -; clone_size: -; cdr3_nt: TGTGCCAGCAGCCCTCCCGGTTCCTACAATGAGCAGTTCTTC; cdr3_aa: CASSPPGSYNEQFF
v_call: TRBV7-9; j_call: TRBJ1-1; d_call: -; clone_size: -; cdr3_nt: TGTGCCAGCGAGACGGGGACTGAAGCTTTCTTT; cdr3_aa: CASETGTEAFF
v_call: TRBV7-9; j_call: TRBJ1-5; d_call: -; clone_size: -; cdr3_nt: TGTGCCAGCAGCGGGAGGTCGGAGCCCCAGCATTTT; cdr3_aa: CASSGRSEPQHF
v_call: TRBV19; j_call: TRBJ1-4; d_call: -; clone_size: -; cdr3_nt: TGTGCCAGTAGTATCGGCGGGGCAACTAATGAAAAACTGTTTTTT; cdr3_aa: CASSIGGATNEKLFF
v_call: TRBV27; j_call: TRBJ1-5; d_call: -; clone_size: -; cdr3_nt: TGTGCCAGCAGTTCATGGACAGACCCCAATCAGCCCCAGCATTTT; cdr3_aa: CASSSWTDPNQPQHF
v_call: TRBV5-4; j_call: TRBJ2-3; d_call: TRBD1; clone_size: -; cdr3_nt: TGTGCCAGCAGCAGGGACAGGGAAGTCACAGATACGCAGTATTTT; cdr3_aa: CASSRDREVTDTQYF